This T cell receptor beta chain was captured in a study of blood T cell repertoires in COVID-19 (dated by TCRdb to the early 2020s). Regarding the complete study: Samples covering the acute and convalescent phases of COVID-19 were provided by collaborators in the United States, Italy and Spain. The dataset comprised deeply sampled blood TCRbeta repertoires from subjects exposed to, actively infected with, or recovered from COVID-19. Where available, HLA class I and class II types were obtained from metadata supplied by the sample provider rather than from assay-based typing. The samples were drawn from two sources: the first 160 participants of the ongoing ImmuneRACE study, and fewer than 1,500 subjects contributed by 6 global collaborators. The prospective study material was composed of cDNA or gDNA derived from T cells, B-cell-depleted T cells, or PBMCs. A freely available public database, intended as a resource for researchers studying the immune response to SARS-CoV-2, is where the repertoires were released. A de-identified subject ID, COVID-19 status, age in years and sex were almost always included in the sample metadata. Results the study describes overall, beyond this receptor: Clinical and demographic metadata were provided uncurated, with the amount varying by source and participant.

Whole blood was collected in K2EDTA tubes by collaborating institutions according to the institutions' own protocols. Collaborator samples were shipped for TCRbeta analysis as frozen whole blood, isolated PBMCs, or DNA extracted from either sample type. V loses 3 bases of germline sequence and J loses 6 bases, and the interval between the two ends is 28 bases. From a lookup of the germline V gene, CDR1 and CDR2 are KGHSH and LQKENI. The CDR3 covers 19 residues, taking in both the cysteine and the phenylalanine. Only the CDR3 DNA stays, 57 bases, in frame from base 1. Concerning this clone: Its cognate antigen has yet to be identified. No much larger clone exists at a distance of one base, and base qualities are not known.

TCRbeta CDR3 regions were amplified from genomic DNA by means of the immunoSEQ Assay, a bias-controlled multiplex PCR. The original methods were these. Nucleated cell counts per sample were estimated from amplification of reference gene primers within the assay. To quantify the absolute abundance of each unique TCRbeta CDR3 rearrangement, sequence reads were collapsed and filtered. For each sample, productive Simpson clonality was calculated as the square root of Simpson's diversity index over productive rearrangements. In its TCRdb copy, this immuneACCESS table keeps in-frame sequences only and misses some clones. Where compared with another copy, unresolved V genes explain less than half of these, and the others have no known cause. The DNA was the basis for D and trimming; V, J and clone size are from that table. The sample data list under 85,000 clones, and approximately 87% of these were observed just once. The ten top clones hold about a sixth of the sample.

The chain is assembled from TRBV18 and TRBJ2-3, with a tentative D gene TRBD1 over 6 matching bases. The receptor's source is a man aged 80 or over in a cohort sampled during active COVID-19. Sequencing input: peripheral blood. The DNA is as follows: TGTGCCAGCTCACCCGGAAAGGGGTCGACAGGAGCTCAATGGGATACGCAGTATTTT. Its protein reads: CASSPGKGSTGAQWDTQYF.